This T cell receptor beta chain derives from a study of beta chain features in type 1 diabetes. Study context: All of the samples together had 107,917,701 sorted cells examined.

The study's findings and limits: Cells carrying high TCR expression could end up over-represented when cDNA is sequenced. When Type 1 diabetes patients were examined, their TCRB CDR3s proved moderately but significantly shorter in all four CD4+ subsets.

To note about this clone: The antigen remains unidentified.

Expressed TCRB transcripts got sequenced, as all isolated RNA was reverse transcribed. Sequenced by immunoSEQ multiplex PCR; TCRdb stores in-frame clones only, minus some. Of roughly 330,000 clones listed, roughly 14% are singletons. The collection from each donor was one heparinised blood draw averaging about 116 mL. The CDR3 loop spans 16 amino acids. V lost 1 base and J lost 2, with 15 bases in between. Germline CDR1 is KGHSH and CDR2 is LQKENI. Material for sequencing was naive CD4+ T cells from blood. The TCR originated in a woman between 18 and 29 years old with type 1 diabetes. The chain uses TRBV18 and TRBJ2-7, with D tentatively TRBD1 (6 bases). CDR3 DNA: TGTGCCAGCTCACCACTAGCCGATCAGGGGACCTACGAGCAGTACTTC. Translating gives CASSPLADQGTYEQYF.